This TCR beta chain was identified in a study of shared clonotypes between healthy human individuals. CD45RO-negative, CCR7-selected cells formed the naive CD8 fraction, which excluded terminally differentiated effector memory CD45RA+ cells. Clones were sequenced by immunoSEQ multiplex PCR, and TCRdb holds only the in-frame ones, with some missing. The table has about 2.2 million clones, approximately 94% seen once. Trimming stripped 1 base from V and 6 bases from J, with 14 bases between. CDR3 length: 14 amino acids. Germline-derived CDR1 and CDR2 are SQVTM and ANQGSEA. Sequenced input: naive CD8+ T cells from PBMCs. The TCR was taken from a man younger than 35 in good health. Some clones in this sample may be carry-over from other donors' samples. The chain has TRBV29-1 and TRBJ2-3; tentatively, D is TRBD1 or TRBD2 (5 bases each). The CDR3 protein is CSVEGVGRGDTQYF. The CDR3 nucleotides read TGCAGCGTTGAAGGGGTGGGGCGCGGGGATACGCAGTATTTT.